This TCR beta chain was recorded in a study of early T cells in non-severe SARS-CoV-2 infection. On the study more broadly: Chains were unpaired, as sequencing was done on bulk RNA from unsorted whole blood.

Germline lookup yields CDR1 KGHSH and CDR2 LQKENI. There are 11 residues in the CDR3. V lost 1 base, J lost 5 bases, and 2 bases lay in between. Attachment of unique molecular identifiers to individual cDNA molecules was performed. TCRdb re-derived calls from the 5' RACE reads in MiXCR, one entry per CDR3 protein. The table has under 70,000 distinct CDR3 sequences, 11% seen once. This clonotype was picked up many times. Sequences were obtained from whole blood. This sequence joins TRBV18 and TRBJ2-5; D is undetermined. The receptor was isolated from an adult who was a healthcare worker with PCR-confirmed SARS-CoV-2 infection or an uninfected control (not recorded which). Here the CDR3 DNA reads TGTGCCAGCTCACCACGGGAGACCCAGTACTTC. The encoded protein is CASSPRETQYF.